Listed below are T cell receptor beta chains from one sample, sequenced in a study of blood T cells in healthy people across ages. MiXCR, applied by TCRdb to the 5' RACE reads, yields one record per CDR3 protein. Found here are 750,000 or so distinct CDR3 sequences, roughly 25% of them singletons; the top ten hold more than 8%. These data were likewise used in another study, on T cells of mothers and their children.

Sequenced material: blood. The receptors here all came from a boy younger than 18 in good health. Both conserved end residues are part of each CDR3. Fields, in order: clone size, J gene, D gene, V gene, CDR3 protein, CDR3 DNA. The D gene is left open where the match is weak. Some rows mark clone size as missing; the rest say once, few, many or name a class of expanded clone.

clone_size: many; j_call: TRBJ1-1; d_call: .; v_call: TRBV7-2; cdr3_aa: CASSKGVGEAFF; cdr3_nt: TGTGCCAGCAGCAAGGGAGTAGGTGAAGCTTTCTTT
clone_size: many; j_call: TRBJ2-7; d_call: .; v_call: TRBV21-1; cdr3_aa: CASSKRGLAGVYEQYF; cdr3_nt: TGTGCCAGCAGCAAGAGGGGACTAGCGGGAGTTTACGAGCAGTACTTC
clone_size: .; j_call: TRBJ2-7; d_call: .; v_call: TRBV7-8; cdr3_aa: CASSLDSFSYEQYF; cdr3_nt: TGTGCCAGCAGCTTGGACAGCTTTTCCTACGAGCAGTACTTC
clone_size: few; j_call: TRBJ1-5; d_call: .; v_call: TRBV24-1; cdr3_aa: CATSGGGVDSQPQHF; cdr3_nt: TGTGCCACCAGTGGGGGAGGGGTTGATTCGCAGCCCCAGCATTTT
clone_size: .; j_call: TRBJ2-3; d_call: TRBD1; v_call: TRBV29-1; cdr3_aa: CSSTGQGLTDTQYF; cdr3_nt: TGCAGCTCTACGGGACAGGGACTCACAGATACGCAGTATTTT
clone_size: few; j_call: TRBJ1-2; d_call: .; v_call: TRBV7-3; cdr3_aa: CASSLNSANYGYTF; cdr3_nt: TGTGCCAGCAGCTTAAATTCCGCTAACTATGGCTACACCTTC
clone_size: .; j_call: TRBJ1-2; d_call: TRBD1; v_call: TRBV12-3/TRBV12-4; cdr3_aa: CASSLSLGQGRSGYGYTF; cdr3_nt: TGTGCCAGCAGTTTATCGCTTGGACAGGGCCGATCCGGCTATGGCTACACCTTC
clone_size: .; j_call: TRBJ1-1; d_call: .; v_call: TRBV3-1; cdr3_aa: CASSQGGIANTEAFF; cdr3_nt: TGTGCCAGCAGCCAAGGGGGGATCGCGAACACTGAAGCTTTCTTT
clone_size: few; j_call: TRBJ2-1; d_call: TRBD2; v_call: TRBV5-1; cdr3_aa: CASSLAREGFNEQFF; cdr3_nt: TGCGCCAGCAGCTTGGCGCGGGAGGGGTTCAATGAGCAGTTCTTC
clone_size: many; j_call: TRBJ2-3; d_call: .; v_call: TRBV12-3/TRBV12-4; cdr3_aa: CASSLRGDTQYF; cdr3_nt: TGTGCCAGCAGTTTACGGGGAGATACGCAGTATTTT
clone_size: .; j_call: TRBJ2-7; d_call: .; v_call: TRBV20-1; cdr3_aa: CSASTPSYEQYF; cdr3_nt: TGCAGTGCTTCAACTCCTAGCTACGAGCAGTACTTC
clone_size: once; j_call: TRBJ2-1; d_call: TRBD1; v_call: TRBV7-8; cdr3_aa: CASSLATGEGIRQFF; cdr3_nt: TGTGCCAGCAGCTTAGCGACAGGGGAAGGGATAAGGCAGTTCTTC
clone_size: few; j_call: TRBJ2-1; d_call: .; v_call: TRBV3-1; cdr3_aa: CASSQGGWGWNEQFF; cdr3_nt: TGTGCCAGCAGCCAAGGGGGCTGGGGTTGGAATGAGCAGTTCTTC
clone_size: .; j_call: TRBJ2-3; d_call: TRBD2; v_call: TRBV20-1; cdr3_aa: CSASGLAPMTDTQYF; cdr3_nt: TGCAGTGCCAGTGGACTAGCCCCCATGACAGATACGCAGTATTTT
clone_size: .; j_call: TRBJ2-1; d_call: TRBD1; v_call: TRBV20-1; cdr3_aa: CSAQPRGLQKQFF; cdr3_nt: TGCAGTGCCCAACCCAGGGGGCTACAGAAGCAGTTCTTC
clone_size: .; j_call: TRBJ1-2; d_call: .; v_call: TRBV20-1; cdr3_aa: CSAPDQGNSNGYTF; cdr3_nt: TGCAGTGCTCCTGACCAGGGTAATTCGAATGGCTACACCTTC
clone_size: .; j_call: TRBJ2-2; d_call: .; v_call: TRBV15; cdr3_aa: CATSGRGGELFF; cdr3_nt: TGTGCCACCAGCGGGCGGGGCGGGGAGCTGTTTTTT
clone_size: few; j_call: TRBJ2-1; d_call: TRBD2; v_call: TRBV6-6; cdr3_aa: CASSATSGRVNEQFF; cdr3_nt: TGTGCCAGCAGTGCGACTAGCGGGAGGGTCAATGAGCAGTTCTTC
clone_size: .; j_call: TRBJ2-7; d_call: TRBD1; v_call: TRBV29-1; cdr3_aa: CSVVFLGQGTNEQYF; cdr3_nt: TGCAGCGTTGTCTTCCTAGGACAGGGGACCAACGAGCAGTACTTC
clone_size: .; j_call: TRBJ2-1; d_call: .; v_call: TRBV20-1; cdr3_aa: CSARALTVAYNEQFF; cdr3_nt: TGCAGTGCTAGAGCCCTGACAGTAGCCTACAATGAGCAGTTCTTC
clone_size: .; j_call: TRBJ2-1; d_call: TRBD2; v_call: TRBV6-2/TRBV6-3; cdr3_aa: CASSYSLAGGPSNEQFF; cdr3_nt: TGTGCCAGCAGTTACTCGTTAGCGGGGGGGCCCTCCAATGAGCAGTTCTTC
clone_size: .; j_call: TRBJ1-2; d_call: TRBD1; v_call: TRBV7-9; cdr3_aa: CASSFAGTGGGGYTF; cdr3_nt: TGTGCCAGCAGCTTTGCCGGGACAGGGGGGGGCGGCTACACCTTC
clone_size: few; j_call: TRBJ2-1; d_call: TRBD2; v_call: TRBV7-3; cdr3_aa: CASSSGLAGGNVQFF; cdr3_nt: TGTGCCAGCAGCTCGGGACTAGCGGGGGGGAATGTGCAGTTCTTC
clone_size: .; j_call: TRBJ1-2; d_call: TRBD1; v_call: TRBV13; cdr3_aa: CASSPRTGTNYGYTF; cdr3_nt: TGTGCCAGCAGCCCCAGGACAGGGACGAACTATGGCTACACCTTC